One and the same sample provided the 10 T cell receptor beta chains below, sequenced in a study of cytomegalovirus exposure and HLA in healthy donors. The PCR made use of 60 Vbeta and 13 Jbeta primers. Repertoires were generated with immunoSEQ multiplex PCR, while TCRdb's copy carries only in-frame clones and drops some. The listing records 140,000 to 150,000 clones. The material sequenced was PBMCs. The receptors were gathered from a male donor in good health and CMV-seronegative.

The V call is TRBV6-1, the J call TRBJ1-1; 9 bases are shared with TRBD1. The V and J ends lost 6 bases and 5 bases, in that order; junction bases with no gene match: 7. Per the germline V gene, CDR1 is MNHNS and CDR2 is SASEGT. This CDR3 is built from 14 residues. The CDR3 loop is CASSPRTGVTEAFF. The CDR3 DNA reads as TGTGCCAGCAGCCCCCGGACAGGGGTAACTGAAGCTTTCTTT.

This chain links TRBV28 with TRBJ1-2, with D possibly matching TRBD1 (6 bases). This CDR3 contains 15 residues. V lost 6 bases and J lost 0, with 14 bases in between. Germline V gives CDR1 MDHEN, CDR2 SYDVKM. CDR3 loop: CASSSGQGTNYGYTF. CDR3 coding DNA: TGTGCCAGCAGCTCGGGACAAGGTACTAACTATGGCTACACCTTC.

The V and J genes are TRBV19 and TRBJ2-2; no definite D call. The CDR3 covers 13 residues. Trimming removed 9 bases from V and 1 base from J, with 9 bases in between. Looked up from germline, CDR1 is LNHDA and CDR2 is SQIVND (reference sequence). Written as DNA, the CDR3 is TGTGCCAGCAACCACAAGAACACCGGGGAGCTGTTTTTT. Protein sequence: CASNHKNTGELFF.

The V call is TRBV28, the J call TRBJ1-4; tentative D call: TRBD1 (6 bases). Trimming shortened V by 6 bases and J by 8 bases, and 16 bases separated the two germline ends. Germline V gene data show CDR1 as MDHEN and CDR2 as SYDVKM. CDR3 size: 14 residues. The CDR3 region is CASRPTGFREKLFF. DNA of the CDR3: TGTGCCAGCAGACCAACAGGGTTTCGGGAAAAACTGTTTTTT.

The chain employs TRBV2 and TRBJ2-4; no firm D call. V gave up 5 bases and J gave up 8 bases, with 10 bases separating them. CDR3 length: 12 amino acids. CDR1 SNHLY and CDR2 FYNNEI come from the germline V gene. This CDR3 reads CASSYRPDIQYF. CDR3 in DNA: TGTGCCAGCAGTTATCGCCCGGACATTCAGTACTTC.

The chain combines TRBV7-9 with TRBJ2-2; 10 positions agree with TRBD2. The V segment lost 5 bases and the J segment 5 bases; nucleotides outside the gene matches: 5. The CDR3 covers 15 residues. Germline lookup yields CDR1 SEHNR and CDR2 FQNEAQ (reference sequence). CDR3 nucleotide sequence: TGTGCCAGCAGCCCGCTAGCGGGGGTTACCGGGGAGCTGTTTTTT. It yields the protein CASSPLAGVTGELFF.

The CDR3 loop reads CASSRTGDIYEQYF. CDR3 sequence (DNA): TGTGCCAGCTCACGAACCGGGGACATCTACGAGCAGTACTTC. The genes are TRBV18 and TRBJ2-7; a weak D match, TRBD1 (6 bases). Trimming shortened V by 4 bases and J by 3 bases, and 13 bases separated the two germline ends. This CDR3 has 14 amino acids. The V gene's germline CDR1 is KGHSH and CDR2 LQKENI.

On this clone itself: The sample contains more than one DNA sequence encoding this CDR3. The genes are TRBV9 and TRBJ1-1, with 7 bases lining up with TRBD1. The V segment lost 2 bases and the J segment 5 bases; nucleotides outside the gene matches: 3. The CDR3 extends over 13 amino acids. Germline values: CDR1 SGDLS, CDR2 YYNGEE. CDR3 loop: CASSVRGDTEAFF. The CDR3 coding sequence is TGTGCCAGCAGCGTCAGGGGGGATACTGAAGCTTTCTTT.

The rearrangement links TRBV9 to TRBJ2-7, with 8 bases lining up with TRBD2. The length of the CDR3 is 16 residues. V trimming: 1 base; J trimming: 4 bases; junction bases outside the gene matches: 10. CDR1 SGDLS and CDR2 YYNGEE come from the germline V gene. CDR3 protein: CASSVSASGSGYEQYF. DNA of the CDR3: TGTGCCAGCAGCGTATCGGCCAGCGGGAGCGGTTACGAGCAGTACTTC.

The chain carries TRBV10-2 and TRBJ1-6; 7 nucleotides line up with TRBD1. Germline assignment: CDR1 WSHSY and CDR2 SAAADI. V dropped 3 bases and J dropped 5; count of bases not matched to a gene: 7. This CDR3 has 16 amino acids. The CDR3 loop is CASSDSGQLDNSPLHF. Here the CDR3 DNA reads TGCGCCAGCAGTGACTCGGGACAGCTCGATAATTCACCCCTCCACTTT.